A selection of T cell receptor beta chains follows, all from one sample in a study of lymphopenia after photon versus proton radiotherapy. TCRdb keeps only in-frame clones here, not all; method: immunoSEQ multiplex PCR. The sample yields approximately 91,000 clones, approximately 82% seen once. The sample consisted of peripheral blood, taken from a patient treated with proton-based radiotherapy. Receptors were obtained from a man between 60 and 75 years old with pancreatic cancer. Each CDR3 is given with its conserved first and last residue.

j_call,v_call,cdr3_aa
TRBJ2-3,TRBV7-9,CASQTEDYTDTQYF
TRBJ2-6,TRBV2,CASSDPASGANVLTF
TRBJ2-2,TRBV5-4,CASSLGLADTGELFF
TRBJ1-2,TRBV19,CASSRTGTYGYTF
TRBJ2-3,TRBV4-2,CASSQSPPGGVADTQYF
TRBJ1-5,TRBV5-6,CASSLGAGASQPQHF
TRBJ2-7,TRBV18,CASSPLIGRGSEQYF
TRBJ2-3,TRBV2,CASRKGAGGSDTQYF
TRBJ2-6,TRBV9,CASSPRPHSGANVLTF
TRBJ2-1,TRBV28,CASSPSTGTEDNEQFF
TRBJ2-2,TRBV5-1,CASSRSPIQGAGELFF
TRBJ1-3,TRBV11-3,CASSARRAGNTIYF
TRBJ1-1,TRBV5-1,CASSPDGGQVNTEAFF
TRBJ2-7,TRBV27,CASSRTWRYEQYF
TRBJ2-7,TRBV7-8,CASSLDRGVLEQYF
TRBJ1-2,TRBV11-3,CASSLDEGNGYTF
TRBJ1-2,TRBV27,CASSLYRGAGVGGYTF
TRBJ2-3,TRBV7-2,CASSSLGGTGTDTQYF
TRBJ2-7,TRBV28,CASSLAWQRRYF
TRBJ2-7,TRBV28,CASSLSTGVAEQYF
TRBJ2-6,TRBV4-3,CASSQSLAGGSGANVLTF
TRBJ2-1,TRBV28,CASSLYPGSASYNEQFF
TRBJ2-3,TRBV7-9,CASSSGRGAESTDTQYF
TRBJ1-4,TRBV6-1,CASSAPSGKLFF
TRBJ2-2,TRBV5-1,CASSRLSWGAGELFF
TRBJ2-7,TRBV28,CASGGTYYEQYF
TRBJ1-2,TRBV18,CASSPVLQGNYGYTF
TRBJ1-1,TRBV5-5,CASSLDLNMNTEAFF
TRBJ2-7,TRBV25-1,CASSSMGRSYGEQYF
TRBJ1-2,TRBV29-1,CSVVNRGNYGYTF
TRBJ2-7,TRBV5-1,CASRPDIGGSYEQYF
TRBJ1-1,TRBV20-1,CSASRSGGF
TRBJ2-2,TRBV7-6,CASSLDPLAGGELFF
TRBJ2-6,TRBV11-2,CASSLVGGSPAANVLTF
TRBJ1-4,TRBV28,CASSLSGTANEKLFF
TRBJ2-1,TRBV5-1,CASSFTSGSGNEQFF
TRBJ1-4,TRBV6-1,CASSEGTVALREKLFF
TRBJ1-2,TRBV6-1,CASSSSGGGYGYTF
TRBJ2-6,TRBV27,CASSFTQGHLEANVLTF
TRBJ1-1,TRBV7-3,CASSPTGHPEAFF
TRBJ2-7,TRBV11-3,CASSFSVGGEQYF
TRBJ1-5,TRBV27,CASSLRGNQPQHF
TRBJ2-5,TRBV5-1,CASSLGMGVTEGKETQYF